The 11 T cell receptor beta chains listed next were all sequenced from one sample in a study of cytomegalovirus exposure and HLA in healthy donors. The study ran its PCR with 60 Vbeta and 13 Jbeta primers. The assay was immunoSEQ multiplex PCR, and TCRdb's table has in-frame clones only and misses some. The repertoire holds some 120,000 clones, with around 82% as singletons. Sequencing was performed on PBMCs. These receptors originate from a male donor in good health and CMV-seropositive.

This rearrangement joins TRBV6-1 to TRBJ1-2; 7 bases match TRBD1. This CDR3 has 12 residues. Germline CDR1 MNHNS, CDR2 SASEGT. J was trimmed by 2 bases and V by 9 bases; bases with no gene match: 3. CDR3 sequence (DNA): TGTGCCAGTCAGGGGGAGAACTATGGCTACACCTTC. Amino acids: CASQGENYGYTF.

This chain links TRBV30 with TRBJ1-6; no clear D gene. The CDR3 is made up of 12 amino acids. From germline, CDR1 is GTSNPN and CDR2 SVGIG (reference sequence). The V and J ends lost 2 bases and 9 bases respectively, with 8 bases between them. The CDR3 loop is CAWSPGASPLHF. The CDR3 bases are TGTGCCTGGAGTCCAGGCGCTTCACCCCTCCACTTT.

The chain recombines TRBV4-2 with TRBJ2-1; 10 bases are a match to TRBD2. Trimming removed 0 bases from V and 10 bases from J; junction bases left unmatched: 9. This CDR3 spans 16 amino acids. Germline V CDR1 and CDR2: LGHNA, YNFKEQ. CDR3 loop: CASSQDVAGGSSEQFF. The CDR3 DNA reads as TGTGCCAGCAGCCAAGATGTAGCGGGAGGTTCGTCCGAGCAGTTCTTC.

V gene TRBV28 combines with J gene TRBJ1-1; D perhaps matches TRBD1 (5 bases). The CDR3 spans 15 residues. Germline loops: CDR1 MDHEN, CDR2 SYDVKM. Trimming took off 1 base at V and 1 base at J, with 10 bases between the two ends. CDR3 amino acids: CASSLYSTANTEAFF. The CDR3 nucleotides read TGTGCCAGCAGTTTATATTCGACAGCGAACACTGAAGCTTTCTTT. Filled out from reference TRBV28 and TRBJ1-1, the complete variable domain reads DVKVTQSSRYLVKRTGEKVFLECVQDMDHENMFWYRQDPGLGLRLIYFSYDVKMKEKGDIPEGYSVSREKKERFSLILESASTNQTSMYLCASSLYSTANTEAFFGQGTRLTVV.

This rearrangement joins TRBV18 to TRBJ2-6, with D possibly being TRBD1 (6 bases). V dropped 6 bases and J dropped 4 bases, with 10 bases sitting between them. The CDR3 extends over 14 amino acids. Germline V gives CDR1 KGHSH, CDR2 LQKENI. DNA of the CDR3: TGTGCCAGCTCTACAGGGTCCGGGGCCAACGTCCTGACTTTC. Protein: CASSTGSGANVLTF.

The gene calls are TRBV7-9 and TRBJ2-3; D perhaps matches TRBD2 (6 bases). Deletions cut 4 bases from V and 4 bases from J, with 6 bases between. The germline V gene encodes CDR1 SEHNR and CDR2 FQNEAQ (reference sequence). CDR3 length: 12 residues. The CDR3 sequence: CASSWGADTQYF. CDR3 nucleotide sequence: TGTGCCAGCAGCTGGGGGGCAGATACGCAGTATTTT.

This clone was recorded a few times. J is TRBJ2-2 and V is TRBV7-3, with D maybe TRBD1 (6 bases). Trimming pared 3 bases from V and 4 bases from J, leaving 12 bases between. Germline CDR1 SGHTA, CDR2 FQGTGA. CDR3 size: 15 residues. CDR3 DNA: TGTGCCAGCAGCTTCGCAGGGGCGGGCACCGGGGAGCTGTTTTTT. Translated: CASSFAGAGTGELFF. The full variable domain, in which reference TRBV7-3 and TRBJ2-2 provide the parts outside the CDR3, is GAGVSQTPSNKVTEKGKYVELRCDPISGHTALYWYRQSLGQGPEFLIYFQGTGAADDSGLPNDRFFAVRPEGSVSTLKIQRTERGDSAVYLCASSFAGAGTGELFFGEGSRLTVL.

The DNA for the CDR3 is TGTGCCATCAGGGGACAGGTTAACTATGGCTACACCTTC. It is translated as CAIRGQVNYGYTF. The genes are TRBV10-3 and TRBJ1-2; 8 positions agree with TRBD1. V shed 6 bases, J shed 1 base, and the junction held 1 base outside the gene matches. The CDR3 runs to 13 residues. CDR1 is ENHRY, CDR2 SYGVKD, per germline.

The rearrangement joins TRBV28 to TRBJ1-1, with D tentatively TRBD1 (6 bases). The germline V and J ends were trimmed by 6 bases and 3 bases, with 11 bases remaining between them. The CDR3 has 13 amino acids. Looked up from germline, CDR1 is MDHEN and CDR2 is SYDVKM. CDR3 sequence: CASRQGGDTEAFF. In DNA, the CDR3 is TGTGCCAGCAGACAGGGAGGGGACACTGAAGCTTTCTTT.

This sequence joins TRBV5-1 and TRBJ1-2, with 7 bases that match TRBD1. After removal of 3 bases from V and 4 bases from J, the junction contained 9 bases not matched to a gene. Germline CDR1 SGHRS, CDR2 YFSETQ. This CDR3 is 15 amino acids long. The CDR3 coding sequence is TGCGCCAGCAGCTCGACCCCCGGGACAGTCTATGGCTACACCTTC. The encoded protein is CASSSTPGTVYGYTF.

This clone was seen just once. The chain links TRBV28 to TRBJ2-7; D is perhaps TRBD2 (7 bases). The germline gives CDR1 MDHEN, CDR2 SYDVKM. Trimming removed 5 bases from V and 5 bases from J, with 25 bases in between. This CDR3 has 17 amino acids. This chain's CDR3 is CASSTDRAGHSLDEQYF. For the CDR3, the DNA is TGTGCCAGCAGTACCGACCGAGCGGGACACTCTTTGGACGAGCAGTACTTC.